These T cell receptor beta chains were read from a single sample in a study of post-analysis software for immune sequencing data. TCRdb reprocessed the PCR reads with MiXCR, giving one entry per CDR3 protein. The sample lists roughly 800,000 distinct CDR3 sequences, 46% seen once, with just under 5% in the top ten. The sequenced sample consisted of blood. The receptors were gathered from a girl between 10 and 17 years old with multiple sclerosis. CDR3s include the opening cysteine and the closing phenylalanine or tryptophan. The order of the fields is D gene, V gene, J gene, clone size, CDR3 protein, CDR3 DNA. D genes are given only for firm matches. Size values are once, few and many counts, or a class for expanded clones, and some rows have none.

.	TRBV12-3/TRBV12-4	TRBJ1-4	few	CASRQQTPGGEKLFF	TGTGCCAGCAGGCAACAGACTCCTGGCGGGGAAAAACTGTTTTTT
.	TRBV12-3/TRBV12-4	TRBJ2-5	.	CASTLEGIETQYF	TGTGCCAGCACCCTGGAGGGTATTGAGACCCAGTACTTC
.	TRBV7-2	TRBJ2-4	few	CASSPKGGLNIQYF	TGTGCCAGCAGCCCCAAGGGTGGCCTAAACATTCAGTACTTC
TRBD1	TRBV5-5	TRBJ2-7	.	CASSPGQAPYEQYF	TGTGCCAGCAGCCCGGGACAGGCCCCCTACGAGCAGTACTTC
.	TRBV20-1	TRBJ1-2	few	CSAGPPGSRGGYTF	TGCAGTGCAGGCCCCCCAGGTTCCAGGGGTGGCTACACCTTC
.	TRBV28	TRBJ2-5	.	CASSPLEGGGWETQYF	TGTGCCAGCAGTCCCCTTGAGGGCGGCGGGTGGGAGACCCAGTACTTC
.	TRBV12-3/TRBV12-4	TRBJ1-2	few	CASSLGDDYGYTF	TGTGCCAGCAGTTTGGGGGACGACTATGGCTACACCTTC
.	TRBV15	TRBJ2-7	.	CATSSGVSSYEQYF	TGTGCCACCAGTTCGGGCGTGAGCTCCTACGAGCAGTACTTC
.	TRBV6-5	TRBJ2-5	few	CASRGGLLGETQYF	TGTGCCAGCAGGGGGGGGCTTCTAGGAGAGACCCAGTACTTC
.	TRBV4-2	TRBJ2-1	once	CASSQIRDPFHEQFF	TGTGCCAGCAGCCAAATCCGGGACCCCTTCCATGAGCAGTTCTTC
.	TRBV11-2	TRBJ2-7	.	CASSLEVPSGAVRANSYEQYF	TGTGCCAGCAGCTTAGAAGTCCCTTCAGGAGCCGTCCGGGCTAATTCCTACGAGCAGTACTTC
.	TRBV20-1	TRBJ2-4	.	CSAIRGLVQYF	TGCAGTGCTATTCGTGGTTTGGTTCAGTACTTC
TRBD2	TRBV7-2	TRBJ2-7	.	CASSLVASGTHEQYF	TGTGCCAGCAGCTTAGTGGCTAGCGGGACCCACGAGCAGTACTTC
.	TRBV7-3	TRBJ1-1	few	CASSTGLGGTEAFF	TGTGCCAGCAGCACGGGACTCGGGGGCACTGAAGCTTTCTTT
.	TRBV9	TRBJ2-3	.	CASSDPPLLTDTQYF	TGTGCCAGCAGCGACCCCCCACTCCTCACAGATACGCAGTATTTT
.	TRBV7-2	TRBJ2-5	few	CASSRRRAGETQYF	TGTGCCAGCAGCCGCCGGAGGGCCGGAGAGACCCAGTACTTC
TRBD2	TRBV12-3/TRBV12-4	TRBJ2-1	few	CASSFRAGVGYNEQFF	TGTGCCAGCAGTTTTAGAGCGGGAGTGGGTTACAATGAGCAGTTCTTC
.	TRBV7-9	TRBJ2-1	once	CASSLTLTREQFF	TGTGCCAGCAGCTTAACTCTTACTAGGGAGCAGTTCTTC
.	TRBV5-1	TRBJ2-7	many	CASSSSSGLFTEQYF	TGCGCCAGCAGCTCGAGTAGCGGACTATTTACCGAGCAGTACTTC
TRBD2	TRBV20-1	TRBJ2-1	.	CSASPTSGSYNEQFF	TGCAGTGCTAGCCCTACTAGCGGGAGTTACAATGAGCAGTTCTTC
.	TRBV3-1	TRBJ2-7	few	CASSQKSVGSEQYF	TGTGCCAGCAGCCAAAAGAGCGTAGGGTCCGAGCAGTACTTC
TRBD2	TRBV9	TRBJ2-3	few	CASSPRGTSGSTDTQYF	TGTGCCAGCAGCCCCAGGGGGACTAGCGGGAGCACAGATACGCAGTATTTT
.	TRBV4-1	TRBJ1-2	few	CASSQEWDTPNYGYTF	TGCGCCAGCAGCCAAGAATGGGACACCCCTAACTATGGCTACACCTTC
.	TRBV11-1	TRBJ2-7	.	CASSLAQHGQYF	TGTGCCAGCAGCTTAGCCCAGCACGGGCAGTACTTC
TRBD1	TRBV28	TRBJ2-7	.	CASSFRQGASYEQYF	TGTGCCAGCAGTTTCAGACAGGGGGCCTCCTACGAGCAGTACTTC
.	TRBV10-3	TRBJ2-3	few	CAISGGSTDTQYF	TGTGCCATCAGTGGAGGAAGCACAGATACGCAGTATTTT
.	TRBV4-3	TRBJ1-2	.	CASSQERVVYGYTF	TGCGCCAGCAGCCAAGAACGGGTCGTCTATGGCTACACCTTC
.	TRBV29-1	TRBJ2-5	.	CSVEIVGGETQYF	TGCAGCGTTGAAATAGTCGGCGGCGAGACCCAGTACTTC
.	TRBV12-3/TRBV12-4	TRBJ1-5	.	CASSFLGYSNQPQHF	TGTGCCAGCAGTTTCTTGGGTTATAGCAATCAGCCCCAGCATTTT
.	TRBV9	TRBJ2-7	few	CASSPFGQNEQYF	TGTGCCAGCAGCCCATTCGGACAAAACGAGCAGTACTTC
.	TRBV2	TRBJ2-1	.	CATWTTRIYNEQFF	TGTGCCACCTGGACAACGAGAATTTACAATGAGCAGTTCTTC
.	TRBV29-1	TRBJ2-5	few	CSGVRSETQYF	TGCAGCGGAGTTCGATCAGAGACCCAGTACTTC
.	TRBV20-1	TRBJ2-5	.	CSARVAELAQETQYF	TGCAGTGCTAGAGTTGCGGAACTAGCCCAAGAGACCCAGTACTTC
.	TRBV7-9	TRBJ2-7	few	CASIRTGHLSYEQYF	TGTGCCAGCATCAGAACCGGGCACCTCTCCTACGAGCAGTACTTC
TRBD2	TRBV20-1	TRBJ2-1	few	CSARVLAGVYEQFF	TGCAGTGCTAGAGTCCTAGCGGGAGTGTATGAGCAGTTCTTC
.	TRBV12-3/TRBV12-4	TRBJ2-1	few	CASSLLAPLWNEQFF	TGTGCCAGCAGTTTGTTAGCGCCCCTTTGGAATGAGCAGTTCTTC
.	TRBV24-1	TRBJ2-1	once	CATSDLRALNNEQFF	TGTGCCACCAGTGATTTGAGGGCTCTAAACAATGAGCAGTTCTTC
TRBD1	TRBV20-1	TRBJ2-7	few	CSVSSGGSYEQYF	TGCAGTGTATCGTCAGGGGGATCCTACGAGCAGTACTTC
TRBD2	TRBV5-6	TRBJ2-7	few	CASSLVQSGGYEQYF	TGTGCCAGCAGCTTGGTACAGAGCGGGGGCTACGAGCAGTACTTC
TRBD2	TRBV7-2	TRBJ2-7	.	CASSLVGVAGGPRGEQYF	TGTGCCAGCAGCTTAGTGGGGGTAGCGGGAGGTCCCCGCGGCGAGCAGTACTTC
.	TRBV7-4	TRBJ1-5	.	CASSLLAQKNNQPQHF	TGTGCCAGCAGCTTATTAGCACAGAAGAACAATCAGCCCCAGCATTTT
TRBD1	TRBV29-1	TRBJ2-7	few	CSVVGQGNYEQYF	TGCAGCGTTGTTGGACAGGGCAACTACGAGCAGTACTTC
TRBD2	TRBV6-1	TRBJ2-7	.	CASSEMARLAGYEQYF	TGTGCCAGCAGTGAAATGGCCCGGCTAGCGGGCTACGAGCAGTACTTC
.	TRBV7-9	TRBJ2-3	.	CASSLARSREPTDTQYF	TGTGCCAGCAGCTTAGCCAGGTCGCGGGAACCCACAGATACGCAGTATTTT
.	TRBV7-2	TRBJ2-5	once	CASSLGQSCREQYF	TGTGCCAGCAGCTTAGGCCAGAGTTGTAGGGAGCAGTACTTC
.	TRBV12-3/TRBV12-4	TRBJ2-7	many	CASSFRGYEQYF	TGCGCCAGCAGCTTCCGGGGCTACGAGCAGTACTTC
TRBD2	TRBV19	TRBJ2-1	.	CASSAVAGVGYNEQFF	TGTGCCAGTAGTGCAGTAGCGGGAGTGGGCTACAATGAGCAGTTCTTC
.	TRBV29-1	TRBJ2-1	few	CSVASARDYNEQFF	TGCAGCGTTGCTTCGGCTAGAGATTACAATGAGCAGTTCTTC
TRBD2	TRBV20-1	TRBJ2-3	.	CSARREGRDTQYF	TGCAGTGCTAGGCGGGAGGGCCGGGATACGCAGTATTTT
.	TRBV7-9	TRBJ1-2	few	CASSPSEGYTF	TGTGCCAGCAGCCCCTCAGAGGGCTACACCTTC
TRBD2	TRBV29-1	TRBJ2-5	.	CSVNLLAGAHQETQYF	TGCAGCGTTAACCTTTTAGCGGGGGCCCATCAAGAGACCCAGTACTTC
.	TRBV29-1	TRBJ1-2	.	CSVSLYGSYGYTF	TGCAGCGTGTCCCTATACGGCTCCTATGGCTACACCTTC
.	TRBV28	TRBJ2-3	few	CASSKPAQDTQYF	TGTGCCAGCAGTAAACCCGCCCAAGATACGCAGTATTTT
TRBD1	TRBV7-3	TRBJ2-1	.	CASSLKGQDYYNEQFF	TGTGCCAGCAGCTTAAAGGGACAGGACTACTACAATGAGCAGTTCTTC
.	TRBV4-2	TRBJ2-7	.	CASSQGTGSWEQYF	TGTGCCAGCAGCCAAGGGACCGGGAGCTGGGAGCAGTACTTC
.	TRBV4-1	TRBJ2-6	few	CASSQDVTDYSGANVLTF	TGCGCCAGCAGCCAAGACGTGACGGATTACTCTGGGGCCAACGTCCTGACTTTC
.	TRBV29-1	TRBJ2-2	.	CSVDRGTNTGELFF	TGCAGCGTTGATCGGGGCACAAACACCGGGGAGCTGTTTTTT
.	TRBV12-3/TRBV12-4	TRBJ2-1	.	CASRGGKAGPSNNEQFF	TGTGCCAGCAGGGGCGGAAAAGCGGGTCCCTCCAACAATGAGCAGTTCTTC
TRBD1	TRBV27	TRBJ2-5	few	CASSLFQGAGETQYF	TGTGCCAGCAGTTTATTTCAGGGGGCTGGAGAGACCCAGTACTTC
TRBD2	TRBV7-9	TRBJ2-7	few	CASSPLLGLAEYEQYF	TGTGCCAGCAGCCCCCTTCTTGGACTAGCGGAATACGAGCAGTACTTC